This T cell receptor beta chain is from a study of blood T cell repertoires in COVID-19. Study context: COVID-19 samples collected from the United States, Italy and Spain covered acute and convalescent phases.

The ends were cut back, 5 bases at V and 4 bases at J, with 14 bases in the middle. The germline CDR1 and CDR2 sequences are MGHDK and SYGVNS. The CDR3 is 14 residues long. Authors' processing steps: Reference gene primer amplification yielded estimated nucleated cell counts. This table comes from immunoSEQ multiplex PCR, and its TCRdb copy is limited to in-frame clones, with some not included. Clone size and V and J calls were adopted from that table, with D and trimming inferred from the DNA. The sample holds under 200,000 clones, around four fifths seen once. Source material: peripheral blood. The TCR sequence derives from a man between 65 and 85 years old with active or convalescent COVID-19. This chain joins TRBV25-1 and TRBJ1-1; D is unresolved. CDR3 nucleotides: TGTGCCAGCAGTATTCGGGGTAGTGGCACTGAAGCTTTCTTT. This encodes CASSIRGSGTEAFF.